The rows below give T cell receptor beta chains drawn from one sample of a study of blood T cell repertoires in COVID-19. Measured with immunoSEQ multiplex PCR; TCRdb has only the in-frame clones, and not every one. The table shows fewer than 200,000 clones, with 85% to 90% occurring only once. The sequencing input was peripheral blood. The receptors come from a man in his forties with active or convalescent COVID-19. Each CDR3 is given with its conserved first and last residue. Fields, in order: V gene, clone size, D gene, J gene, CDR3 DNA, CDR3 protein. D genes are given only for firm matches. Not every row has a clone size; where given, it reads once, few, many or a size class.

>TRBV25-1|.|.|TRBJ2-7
TGTGCCAGCAGTGAAGCCCCCGGGACGGGGAGGTACGAGCAGTACTTC
CASSEAPGTGRYEQYF
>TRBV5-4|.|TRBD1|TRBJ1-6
TGTGCCAGCAGCTTGGCCGGGGACAGGAATTCACCCCTCCACTTT
CASSLAGDRNSPLHF
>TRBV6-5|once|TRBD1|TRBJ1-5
TGTGCCAGCAGTTACTCGACAGGGAGTCAGCCCCAGCATTTT
CASSYSTGSQPQHF
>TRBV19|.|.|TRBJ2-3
TGTGCCAGTAGTATGGGGCCAGATACGCAGTATTTT
CASSMGPDTQYF
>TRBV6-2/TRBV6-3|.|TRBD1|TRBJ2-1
TGTGCCAGCAGTCAACTGGACAGGGATGGGAATGAGCAGTTCTTC
CASSQLDRDGNEQFF
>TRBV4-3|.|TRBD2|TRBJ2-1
TGCGCCAGCAGCCAAGATCCGGGCGGGGGGGCTAGTGAGCAGTTCTTC
CASSQDPGGGASEQFF
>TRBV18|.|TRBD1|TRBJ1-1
TGTGCCAGCTCACTACAGGACAGGACCTGGAGCACTGAAGCTTTCTTT
CASSLQDRTWSTEAFF
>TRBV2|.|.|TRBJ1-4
TGTGCCAGCAGAGGGGCCTCTTATAATGAAAAACTGTTTTTT
CASRGASYNEKLFF
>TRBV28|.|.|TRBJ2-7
TGTGCCAGCAGCTCTTTAGGGGCCGTCTCCTACGAGCAGTACTTC
CASSSLGAVSYEQYF
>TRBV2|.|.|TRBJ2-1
TGTGCCAGCAGTGTGTGGGGGGGCTCCTACAATGGGCAGTTCTTC
CASSVWGGSYNGQFF
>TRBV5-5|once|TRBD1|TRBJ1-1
TGTGCCAGCAGCTTCACCAGGGGGCTGTGGTCGGACACTGAAGCTTTCTTT
CASSFTRGLWSDTEAFF
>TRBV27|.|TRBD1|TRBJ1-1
TGTGCCAGCAGGCACAGGGGGCCGGTCACTGAAGCTTTCTTT
CASRHRGPVTEAFF
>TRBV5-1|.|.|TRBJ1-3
TGCGCCAGCAGCTTGAATCAGGTTGGAAACACCATATATTTT
CASSLNQVGNTIYF
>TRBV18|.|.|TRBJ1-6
TGTGCCAGCTCACCAGAGGGTTTGAATTCACCCCTCCACTTT
CASSPEGLNSPLHF
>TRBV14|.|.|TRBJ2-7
TGTGCCAGCAGCCAAAGCCTCTACGAGCAGTACTTC
CASSQSLYEQYF
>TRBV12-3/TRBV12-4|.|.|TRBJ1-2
TGTGCCAGCAGTTTACAGGGGAACTATGGCTACACCTTC
CASSLQGNYGYTF
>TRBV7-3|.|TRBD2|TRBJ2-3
TGTGCCAGCAGCTTATTTAGCGGGGGCTGGGATACGCAGTATTTT
CASSLFSGGWDTQYF
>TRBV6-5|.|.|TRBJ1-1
TGTGCCAGCAGTTTACAGGGTATGAACACTGAAGCTTTCTTT
CASSLQGMNTEAFF
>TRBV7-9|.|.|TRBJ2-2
TGTGCCAGCAGCTTCTCCGTCGGGGAGCTGTTTTTT
CASSFSVGELFF
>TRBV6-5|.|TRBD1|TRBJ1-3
TGTGCCAGCAGTCCCAGGGGGCTAACTGGAAACACCATATATTTT
CASSPRGLTGNTIYF
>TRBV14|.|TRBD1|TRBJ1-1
TGTGCCAGCAGCCAAGCACCCAGGGGGTTGAACACTGAAGCTTTCTTT
CASSQAPRGLNTEAFF
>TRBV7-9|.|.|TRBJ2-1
TGTGCCAGCAGCACGGCTCTAGGGGCGCCCGGCAATGAGCAGTTCTTC
CASSTALGAPGNEQFF
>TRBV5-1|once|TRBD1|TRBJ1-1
TGCGCCAGCAGCTTAACAGGGGCCCAAATGAACACTGAAGCTTTCTTT
CASSLTGAQMNTEAFF
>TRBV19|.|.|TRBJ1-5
TGTGCCAGTAGTATAGAGTCGGGGTGGGATCAGCCCCAGCATTTT
CASSIESGWDQPQHF
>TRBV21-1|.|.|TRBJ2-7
TGTGCCAGCAGCAAAGAAGGCAGGGTCTCATACGAGCAGTACTTC
CASSKEGRVSYEQYF
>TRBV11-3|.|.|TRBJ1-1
TGTGCCAGCAGCATACAGGACGCTACTTTCTTT
CASSIQDATFF
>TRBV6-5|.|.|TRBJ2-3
TGTGCCAGCAGTTACCCTCCAGATACGCAGTATTTT
CASSYPPDTQYF
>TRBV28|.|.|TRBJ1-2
TGTGCCAGCAGTGGGCAATTTGGTGGCTACACCTTC
CASSGQFGGYTF
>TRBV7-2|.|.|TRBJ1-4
TGTGCCAGCAGCTCCAACACAGCAACTAATGAAAAACTGTTTTTT
CASSSNTATNEKLFF
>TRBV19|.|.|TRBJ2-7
TGTGCCAGTAGTAGTACGGTCAGGGCCGACGAGCAGTACTTC
CASSSTVRADEQYF
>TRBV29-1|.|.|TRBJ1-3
TGCAGCGTTGAATTGATGAGTTTCGCCCGCTCTGGAAACACCATATATTTT
CSVELMSFARSGNTIYF
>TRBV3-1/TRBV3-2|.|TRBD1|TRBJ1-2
TGTGCCAGCTCTTCGACAGGGGCAACAGCTAACTATGGCTACACCTTC
CASSSTGATANYGYTF
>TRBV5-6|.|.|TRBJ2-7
TGTGCCAGCAGCTCTAAGCGCCGGAGACAGTTCTACGAGCAGTACTTC
CASSSKRRRQFYEQYF
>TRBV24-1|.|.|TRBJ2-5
TGTGCCACCAGTGATTTGCTTGGAGGGTCGGGAGAGACCCAGTACTTC
CATSDLLGGSGETQYF
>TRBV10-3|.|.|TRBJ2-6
TGTGCCATCAGTGAATCAGGGGCCTCTGGGGCCAACGTCCTGACTTTC
CAISESGASGANVLTF
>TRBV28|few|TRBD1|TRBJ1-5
TGTGCCAGCAGTCTGCTCACGGGACAGATTCTAGATAGCAATCAGCCCCAGCATTTT
CASSLLTGQILDSNQPQHF
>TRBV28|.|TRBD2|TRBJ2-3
TGTGCCAGCACACCCGCAACCGGGGGGGCAGATACGCAGTATTTT
CASTPATGGADTQYF
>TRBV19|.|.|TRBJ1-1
TGTGCCAGTACCCCTTCCGTATCGGGGTTGAACACTGAAGCTTTCTTT
CASTPSVSGLNTEAFF
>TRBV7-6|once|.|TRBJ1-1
TGTGCCAGCAGCGCCGCCCAGGGAAACACTGAAGCTTTCTTT
CASSAAQGNTEAFF
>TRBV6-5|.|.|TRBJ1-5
TGTGCCAGCACCAGAGGAGGGGTGCGACAGCCCCAGCATTTT
CASTRGGVRQPQHF
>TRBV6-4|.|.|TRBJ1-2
TGTGCCAGCAGTGACTCGTCAGGGATTCGAGGCTACACCTTC
CASSDSSGIRGYTF
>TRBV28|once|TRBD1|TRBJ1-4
TGTGCCAGCAAAAAGAGATGGGACAGCCCAACTAATGAAAAACTGTTTTTT
CASKKRWDSPTNEKLFF
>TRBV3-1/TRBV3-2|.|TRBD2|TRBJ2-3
TGTGCCAGCAGCCAATGGGGGAGGGCCACAGATACGCAGTATTTT
CASSQWGRATDTQYF
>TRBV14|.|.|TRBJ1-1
TGTGCCAGCAGCCGCCAGTGGGACACAGCTTTCTTT
CASSRQWDTAFF
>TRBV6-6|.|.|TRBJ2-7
TGTGCCAGCAGTGACCCGACAAGGTATCCCTACGAGCAGTACTTC
CASSDPTRYPYEQYF
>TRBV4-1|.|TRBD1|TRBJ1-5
TGCGCCAGCAGCCCACAACAGGGGGATAGCAATCAGCCCCAGCATTTT
CASSPQQGDSNQPQHF